This T cell receptor beta chain was documented in a study of T-cell memory formation after mild COVID-19. TCRdb recomputed calls from the 5' RACE reads with MiXCR, one row per CDR3 protein. The sample includes roughly 100,000 distinct CDR3 sequences, around an eighth of them seen just once. General observations from the study: Memory from before infection featured some responding clones, which suggests cross-reactive memory joined.

This clonotype was counted ten times or more. Its antigen remains unknown. The junction had 1 base not matched to a gene; V was cut back by 3 bases and J by 1 base. Germline V gives CDR1 MNHNS, CDR2 SASEGT. This CDR3 has 15 residues. Sequencing was done on a sample of PBMCs or a T cell subset sorted from them (not recorded which). The chain joins TRBV6-1 to TRBJ2-3; TRBD1 agrees at 10 bases. The TCR sequence derives from an adult woman who had mild COVID-19 (a few samples of this study predate the infection). Cell type and time point are not known. The CDR3 loop reads CASSDGTGGTDTQYF. The CDR3 DNA reads as TGTGCCAGCAGTGATGGGACAGGGGGCACAGATACGCAGTATTTT.